The entry below describes one T cell receptor beta chain. This sample stems from a study of cytomegalovirus exposure and HLA in healthy donors. Germline V gene lookup returns CDR1 SNHLY and CDR2 FYNNEI. J lost 2 bases, V lost 6 bases, and 7 bases had no gene match. This CDR3 comprises 14 residues. The PCR ran on 60 Vbeta and 13 Jbeta primers. Here immunoSEQ multiplex PCR was the method, and the copy in TCRdb shows in-frame clones only, minus some. Among around 250,000 clones listed, roughly 91% were seen once. The TCR was taken from a girl aged 2 to 10 in good health and CMV-seronegative. Input material: PBMCs. V gene TRBV2 combines with J gene TRBJ2-7; 7 nucleotides match TRBD2. CDR3 protein: CASRSMGLPYEQYF. The CDR3 DNA reads as TGTGCCAGCAGATCGATGGGACTACCCTACGAGCAGTACTTC.